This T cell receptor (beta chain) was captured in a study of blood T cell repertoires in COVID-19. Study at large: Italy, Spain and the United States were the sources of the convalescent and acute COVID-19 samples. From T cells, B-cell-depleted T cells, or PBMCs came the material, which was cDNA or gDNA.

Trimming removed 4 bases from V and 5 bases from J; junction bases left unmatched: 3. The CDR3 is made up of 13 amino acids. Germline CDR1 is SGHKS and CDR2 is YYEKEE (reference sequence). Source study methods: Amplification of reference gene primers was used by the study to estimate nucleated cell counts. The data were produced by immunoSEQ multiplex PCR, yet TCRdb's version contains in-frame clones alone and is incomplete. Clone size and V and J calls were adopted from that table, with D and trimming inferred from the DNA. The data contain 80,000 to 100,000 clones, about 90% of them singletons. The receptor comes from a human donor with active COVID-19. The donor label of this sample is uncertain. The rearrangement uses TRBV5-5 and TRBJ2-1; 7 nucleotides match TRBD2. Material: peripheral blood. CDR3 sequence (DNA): TGTGCCAGCAGCACCCTAGCGGACAATGAGCAGTTCTTC. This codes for CASSTLADNEQFF.